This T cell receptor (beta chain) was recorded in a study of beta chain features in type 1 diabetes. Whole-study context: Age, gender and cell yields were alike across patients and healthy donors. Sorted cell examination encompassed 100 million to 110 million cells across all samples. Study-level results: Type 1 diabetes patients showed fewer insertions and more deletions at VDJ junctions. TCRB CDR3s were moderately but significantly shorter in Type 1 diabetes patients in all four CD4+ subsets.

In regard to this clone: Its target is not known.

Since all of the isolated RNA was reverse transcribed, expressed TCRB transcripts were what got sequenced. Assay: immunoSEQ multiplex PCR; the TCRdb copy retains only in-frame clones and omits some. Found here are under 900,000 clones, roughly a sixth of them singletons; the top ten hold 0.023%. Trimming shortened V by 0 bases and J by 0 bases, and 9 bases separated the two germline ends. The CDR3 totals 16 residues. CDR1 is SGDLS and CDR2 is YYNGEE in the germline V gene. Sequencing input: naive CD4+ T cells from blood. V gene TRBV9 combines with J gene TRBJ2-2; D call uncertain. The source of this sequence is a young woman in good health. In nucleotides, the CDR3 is TGTGCCAGCAGCGTAGCTGGGTCCCCGAACACCGGGGAGCTGTTTTTT. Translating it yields CASSVAGSPNTGELFF. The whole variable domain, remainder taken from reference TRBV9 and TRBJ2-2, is DSGVTQTPKHLITATGQRVTLRCSPRSGDLSVYWYQQSLDQGLQFLIQYYNGEERAKGNILERFSAQQFPDLHSELNLSSLELGDSALYFCASSVAGSPNTGELFFGEGSRLTVL.